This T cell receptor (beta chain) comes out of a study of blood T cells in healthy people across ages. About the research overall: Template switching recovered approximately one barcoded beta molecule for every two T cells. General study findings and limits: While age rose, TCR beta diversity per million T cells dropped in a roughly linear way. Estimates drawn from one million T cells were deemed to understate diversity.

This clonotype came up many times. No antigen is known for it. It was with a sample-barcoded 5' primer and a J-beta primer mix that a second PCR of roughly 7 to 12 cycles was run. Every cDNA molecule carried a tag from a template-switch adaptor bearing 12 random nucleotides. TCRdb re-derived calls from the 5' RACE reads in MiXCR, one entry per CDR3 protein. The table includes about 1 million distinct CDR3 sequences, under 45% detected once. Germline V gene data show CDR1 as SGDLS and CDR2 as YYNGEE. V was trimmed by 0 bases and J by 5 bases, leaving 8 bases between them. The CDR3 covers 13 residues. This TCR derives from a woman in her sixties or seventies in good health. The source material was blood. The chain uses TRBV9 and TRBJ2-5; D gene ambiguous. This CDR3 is CASSVEGSETQYF. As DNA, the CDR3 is TGTGCCAGCAGCGTAGAAGGGTCCGAGACCCAGTACTTC.